A single sample is the source of the 29 T cell receptor beta chains below, sequenced in a study of breast tumors, draining lymph nodes, adjacent tissues. TCRdb used MiXCR to reprocess the multiplex PCR reads, holding one entry per CDR3 protein. The sample shows around 12,000 distinct CDR3 sequences, less than 85% of them seen only once. The sample taken for sequencing was tumor-adjacent breast tissue. These receptors came from a female donor with breast cancer. Some clones in this sample may be carry-over from other donors' samples.

The CDR3 DNA is TGTGCCAGCAGCCGACAGGGGCTGGGGGACAATGAGCAGTTCTTC. Protein product: CASSRQGLGDNEQFF. The rearrangement uses TRBV7-2 and TRBJ2-1; TRBD1 matches 8 bases. The CDR3 has 15 residues. The V gene's germline CDR1 is SGHTA and CDR2 FQGNSA. With 5 bases clipped from V and 5 bases from J, the junction kept 8 bases outside the gene matches.

J is TRBJ2-7 and V is TRBV2; 12 nucleotides match TRBD1. Looked up from germline, CDR1 is SNHLY and CDR2 is FYNNEI. The CDR3 has 15 amino acids. Losses at the gene ends were 6 bases for V and 0 bases for J; bases not matched to a gene: 3. The CDR3 region is CASSRDRGHSYEQYF. As DNA, the CDR3 is TGTGCCAGCAGCCGGGACAGGGGGCACTCCTACGAGCAGTACTTC.

The chain carries TRBV28 and TRBJ2-7; the match to TRBD2 covers 12 bases. The J segment lost 3 bases and the V segment lost 6 bases, leaving 12 bases of the junction unmatched. Germline V gene data show CDR1 as MDHEN and CDR2 as SYDVKM. CDR3 size: 17 residues. This CDR3 is CASSTRLAGVRNYEQYF. The CDR3 nucleotides read TGTGCCAGCAGCACGAGACTAGCGGGAGTTCGCAACTACGAGCAGTACTTC.

The CDR3 loop is CASSLVQLSDSTDTQYF. In nucleotides, the CDR3 is TGCGCCAGCAGCTTGGTACAGCTGTCTGATAGCACAGATACGCAGTATTTT. The gene calls are TRBV5-1 and TRBJ2-3; D gene ambiguous. Per germline, CDR1 SGHRS and CDR2 YFSETQ. The CDR3 extends over 17 amino acids. Trimming removed 0 bases at V and 0 bases at J, with 14 bases between.

J is TRBJ2-5 and V is TRBV11-2; the D gene is possibly TRBD1 (5 bases). V shed 3 bases and J shed 5 bases, with 16 bases lying between them. Germline CDR1 and CDR2: SGHAT and FQNNGV. The CDR3 totals 15 residues. The CDR3 here is CASSLAFRGVETQYF. For the CDR3, the DNA is TGTGCCAGCAGCTTGGCCTTTAGGGGCGTGGAGACCCAGTACTTC.

This clonotype has only one observation. Here the CDR3 reads CAVGGGYRAYNEQFF. For the CDR3, the DNA is TGTGCAGTGGGGGGCGGGTATAGGGCCTACAATGAGCAGTTCTTC. V is TRBV10-3 and J is TRBJ2-1; D is possibly TRBD1 or TRBD2 (6 bases each). Germline CDR1 and CDR2: ENHRY and SYGVKD. This CDR3 has 15 amino acids.

By frequency in the sample, this clonotype is medium-sized. This rearrangement joins TRBV2 to TRBJ1-2; the match to TRBD1 covers 7 bases. This CDR3 has 14 residues. The germline CDR1 and CDR2 sequences are SNHLY and FYNNEI. V lost 3 bases and J lost 5; bases outside the gene matches: 6. DNA of the CDR3: TGTGCCAGCAGTGACCCCAGGGGGAGGTATGGCTACACCTTC. Translated, it gives CASSDPRGRYGYTF. The full variable domain, in which reference TRBV2 and TRBJ1-2 provide the parts outside the CDR3, is EPEVTQTPSHQVTQMGQEVILRCVPISNHLYFYWYRQILGQKVEFLVSFYNNEISEKSEIFDDQFSVERPDGSNFTLKIRSTKLEDSAMYFCASSDPRGRYGYTFGSGTRLTVV.

The chain recombines TRBV24-1 with TRBJ1-4; D remains ambiguous. Germline CDR1 is KGHDR and CDR2 is SFDVKD. V was cut by 10 bases and J by 6 bases, with 8 bases left in between. CDR3 length: 11 residues. CDR3 bases: TGTGCCACTCCTAGGGATGAAAAACTGTTTTTT. This gives the protein CATPRDEKLFF.

Notes on this clonotype: The junction departs from the called germline gene at one end, perhaps through a read error. The V and J genes are TRBV2 and TRBJ2-7; 9 bases agree with TRBD2. Looked up from germline, CDR1 is SNHLY and CDR2 is FYNNEI. The CDR3 runs 14 residues. The DNA of the CDR3 is TGTGCCAGCAGTGAAGAGTCCCTCTCTAGCGGGAACGACTTC. Translation gives CASSEESLSSGNDF.

The chain employs TRBV6-1 and TRBJ2-4; D remains ambiguous. Deletions cut 2 bases from V and 0 bases from J, with 8 bases between. Germline loops: CDR1 MNHNS, CDR2 SASEGT. This CDR3 region has 15 residues. This chain's CDR3 is CASSEWAKAKNIQYF. The CDR3 nucleotides are TGTGCCAGCAGTGAATGGGCGAAAGCCAAAAACATTCAGTACTTC.

The J gene is TRBJ1-6, the V gene TRBV4-2; 8 nucleotides match TRBD1. CDR1 is LGHNA, CDR2 YNFKEQ, per germline. V shed 6 bases, J shed 5 bases, and the junction held 3 bases outside the gene matches. The CDR3 length is 14 residues. This CDR3 is CASSLGQDNSPLHF. The CDR3 nucleotides read TGTGCCAGCAGTCTGGGACAGGATAATTCACCCCTCCACTTT.

The rearrangement joins TRBV27 to TRBJ1-6, with D unclear. Germline loops: CDR1 MNHEY, CDR2 SMNVEV (reference sequence). CDR3 length equals 13 residues. Deletions cut 6 bases from V and 7 bases from J, with 10 bases between. The CDR3 nucleotides are TGTGCCAGCAGCATTGCCTTCAATTCACCCCTCCACTTT. Its translation: CASSIAFNSPLHF.

The chain joins TRBV24-1 to TRBJ2-3; 10 bases align to TRBD2. Germline trimming cut 6 bases from V and 3 bases from J; bases unmatched to any gene: 2. Germline V CDR1 and CDR2: KGHDR, SFDVKD. The CDR3 consists of 14 residues. The CDR3 reads CATSRTSGTDTQYF. As DNA, the CDR3 is TGTGCCACCAGTAGGACTAGCGGTACAGATACGCAGTATTTT.

The V gene is TRBV4-2, the J gene TRBJ2-3; 14 bases match TRBD2. Trimming took 4 bases from V and 4 from J; bases not matched to a gene: 7. The CDR3 runs 17 residues. Germline V gives CDR1 LGHNA, CDR2 YNFKEQ. The CDR3 loop is CASSLSGTSGSADTQYF. CDR3 bases: TGTGCCAGCAGCCTCAGCGGGACTAGCGGGAGCGCAGATACGCAGTATTTT.

V and J are TRBV11-2 and TRBJ1-5; D gene ambiguous. The germline CDR1 and CDR2 sequences are SGHAT and FQNNGV. Trimming removed 1 base from V and 5 bases from J, with 6 bases in between. The CDR3 has 13 amino acids. In nucleotides, the CDR3 is TGTGCCAGCAGCTTAGCGAGGGATCAGCCCCAGCATTTT. It yields the protein CASSLARDQPQHF.

V usage is TRBV7-6 and J usage is TRBJ2-2, with TRBD2 identical over 14 bases. Germline CDR1 and CDR2: SGHVS and FNYEAQ. The CDR3 covers 18 residues. The V gene end was trimmed by 0 bases and the J gene end by 3 bases; junction bases not matched to a gene: 3. CDR3 sequence: CASSLAGLAGGHTGELFF. As DNA, the CDR3 is TGTGCCAGCAGCTTAGCCGGACTAGCGGGAGGTCACACCGGGGAGCTGTTTTTT.

V gene TRBV2 combines with J gene TRBJ1-3; D ambiguous. The CDR3 is 13 amino acids. The germline gives CDR1 SNHLY, CDR2 FYNNEI. Trimming shortened V by 9 bases and J by 0 bases, and 9 bases separated the two germline ends. The CDR3 loop is CASRRNSGNTIYF. The CDR3, as DNA: TGTGCCAGTCGAAGGAACTCTGGAAACACCATATATTTT.

V usage is TRBV4-1 and J usage is TRBJ2-3, with D tentatively TRBD1 (6 bases). The V end lost 4 bases, the J end lost 0 bases, and 8 bases lay between the germline ends. This CDR3 is built from 14 residues. Per germline, CDR1 MGHRA and CDR2 YSYEKL. The CDR3 nucleotides read TGCGCCAGCAGCCGAGGGGGAAGCACAGATACGCAGTATTTT. Amino acid sequence: CASSRGGSTDTQYF.

With regard to this clonotype: In this CDR3 the conserved last residue, phenylalanine or tryptophan, is missing, so a read error is likely. The V and J genes are TRBV6-1 and TRBJ2-1, with D perhaps matching TRBD1 (6 bases). Deletions cut 8 bases from V and 7 bases from J, with 18 bases between. Germline CDR1 reads MNHNS; CDR2 reads SASEGT. The CDR3 spans 14 residues. CDR3 sequence (DNA): TGTGCCAGCCACCCCGGGGCAGGGACAAATGAGCAGTTCCTC. Protein: CASHPGAGTNEQFL.

This clonotype showed up many times. The CDR3 nucleotides are TGCGCCAGCAGCTCACTTCTCGATAATGAGCAGTTCTTC. It codes for CASSSLLDNEQFF. The genes are TRBV5-1 and TRBJ2-1, with unresolved D. V lost 3 bases, J lost 7 bases, and 11 bases lay in between. The CDR3 extends over 13 amino acids. The V gene's germline CDR1 is SGHRS and CDR2 YFSETQ. The variable domain in full, with the rest retrieved from reference TRBV5-1 and TRBJ2-1, is KAGVTQTPRYLIKTRGQQVTLSCSPISGHRSVSWYQQTPGQGLQFLFEYFSETQRNKGNFPGRFSGRQFSNSRSEMNVSTLELGDSALYLCASSSLLDNEQFFGPGTRLTVL.

The V and J genes are TRBV24-1 and TRBJ2-5; TRBD2 matches at 9 bases. The ends lost 9 bases at V and 5 bases at J; junction bases unmatched: 12. The CDR3 spans 15 residues. Per the germline V gene, CDR1 is KGHDR and CDR2 is SFDVKD. CDR3 DNA sequence: TGTGCCACCGGCCGGGGTAGCGGGAGAGAGGAGACCCAGTACTTC. As protein: CATGRGSGREETQYF.

The J gene is TRBJ2-7, the V gene TRBV6-2 or TRBV6-3, with D possibly matching TRBD1 (5 bases). Trimming cost V 6 bases and J 5 bases, with 17 bases left between them. The CDR3 length is 14 residues. CDR1 is MNHEY and CDR2 is SVGEGT in the germline V gene. In DNA form, the CDR3 reads TGTGCCAGCAGAAAGGACACCTCGCGCCACGAGCAGTACTTC. As protein: CASRKDTSRHEQYF.

By its share, this clonotype is medium-sized (0.01 to 0.1%). CDR3 DNA sequence: TGCAGTGCTAAATCCGGACTCAATTACAATGAGCAGTTCTTC. Protein: CSAKSGLNYNEQFF. The genes are TRBV20-1 and TRBJ2-1; D may be TRBD2 (5 bases). This CDR3 has 14 residues. V was clipped by 4 bases and J by 4 bases, with 14 bases between them. Per the germline V gene, CDR1 is DFQATT and CDR2 is SNEGSKA (reference sequence).

The rearrangement joins TRBV20-1 to TRBJ1-6; the match to TRBD1 covers 10 bases. V gave up 3 bases and J gave up 7 bases; unmatched junction bases: 3. The CDR3 extends over 14 amino acids. Germline V gene sequence: CDR1 DFQATT, CDR2 SNEGSKA (reference sequence). CDR3 sequence: CSASGDRGNSPLHF. The CDR3 coding sequence is TGCAGTGCTAGCGGGGACAGGGGAAATTCACCCCTCCACTTT.

This clonotype was picked up one time. This chain uses TRBV30 with TRBJ2-7; 11 positions agree with TRBD2. V lost 2 bases, J lost 3 bases, and 6 bases stayed unmatched. This CDR3 is built from 15 residues. Germline V gene data show CDR1 as GTSNPN and CDR2 as SVGIG (reference sequence). In DNA form, the CDR3 reads TGTGCCTGGAGTTCGGGGACTAGCGGAATCTACGAGCAGTACTTC. Amino acid sequence: CAWSSGTSGIYEQYF.

The rearrangement joins TRBV6-1 to TRBJ2-5; TRBD1 is a possible D gene (5 bases). CDR1 MNHNS and CDR2 SASEGT come from the germline V gene. This CDR3 is built from 11 residues. Trimming shortened V by 9 bases and J by 5 bases, and 10 bases separated the two germline ends. Here the CDR3 reads CASDRTETQYF. The CDR3 nucleotides read TGTGCCAGTGACAGAACCGAGACCCAGTACTTC.

This sequence joins TRBV20-1 and TRBJ2-3, with 10 bases identical to TRBD1. The DNA matches TRBJ2-5 better at its end, which makes the J call doubtful. This CDR3 has 14 residues. CDR1 and CDR2 (germline): DFQATT, SNEGSKA (reference sequence). This chain's CDR3 is CSANRQGAYETQYF. CDR3 in DNA: TGCAGTGCCAACCGACAGGGGGCGTATGAGACCCAGTACTTC.

The chain combines TRBV6-1 with TRBJ1-2; D is undetermined. This CDR3 comprises 11 residues. Looked up from germline, CDR1 is MNHNS and CDR2 is SASEGT. V lost 9 bases, J lost 4 bases, and 9 bases lay in between. Here the CDR3 reads CASQILYGYTF. CDR3 sequence (DNA): TGTGCCAGTCAGATTCTCTATGGCTACACCTTC.

In its sample, this clonotype was seen many times. V usage is TRBV19 and J usage is TRBJ2-2; 7 positions match TRBD2. J lost 3 bases, V lost 6 bases, and 4 bases had no gene match. The CDR3 totals 14 residues. The germline CDR1 and CDR2 sequences are LNHDA and SQIVND (reference sequence). The CDR3 DNA is TGTGCCAGTAGGGGCGGGAGTTACACCGGGGAGCTGTTTTTT. Amino acid sequence: CASRGGSYTGELFF.